This is a list of T cell receptor beta chains from one sample in a study of cytomegalovirus exposure and HLA in healthy donors. The method was immunoSEQ multiplex PCR; TCRdb's version includes in-frame clones alone and lacks a portion of them. This table holds 90,000 to 140,000 clones, about three quarters found once. The sample taken for sequencing was PBMCs. The receptors come from a woman aged 40 to 49 in good health and CMV-seropositive. CDR3s include the opening cysteine and the closing phenylalanine or tryptophan. The order of the fields is V gene, D gene, J gene, clone size, CDR3 DNA, CDR3 protein. The D gene is left open where the match is weak. Some rows have no size entry. The others give once, few or many, or a class for an expanded clone.

v_gene: TRBV6-5
d_gene: -
j_gene: TRBJ1-5
abundance: -
CDR3nt: TGTGCCAGCAGTTACGGCAGACCTCGGGGCAATCAGCCCCAGCATTTT
CDR3aa: CASSYGRPRGNQPQHF

v_gene: TRBV2
d_gene: -
j_gene: TRBJ2-1
abundance: few
CDR3nt: TGTGCCAGCAGCGTGGATAGAGGGGAGCAGTTCTTC
CDR3aa: CASSVDRGEQFF

v_gene: TRBV28
d_gene: -
j_gene: TRBJ2-3
abundance: -
CDR3nt: TGTGCCAGCAGTACCACTCGGAGCGCAGATACGCAGTATTTT
CDR3aa: CASSTTRSADTQYF

v_gene: TRBV19
d_gene: -
j_gene: TRBJ2-3
abundance: -
CDR3nt: TGTGCCAGTAGTATAGATCTTCTGACAGATACGCAGTATTTT
CDR3aa: CASSIDLLTDTQYF

v_gene: TRBV2
d_gene: -
j_gene: TRBJ1-3
abundance: -
CDR3nt: TGTGCCAGCAGTGAATTGTCGGGAAACACCATATATTTT
CDR3aa: CASSELSGNTIYF

v_gene: TRBV7-6
d_gene: -
j_gene: TRBJ2-1
abundance: once
CDR3nt: TGTGCCAGCAGCCCCAGGCTGGGGGCGTCCTACAATGAGCAGTTCTTC
CDR3aa: CASSPRLGASYNEQFF

v_gene: TRBV6-6
d_gene: -
j_gene: TRBJ1-1
abundance: few
CDR3nt: TGTGCCAGCAGTTATTCCGAGGGGGTGAACACTGAAGCTTTCTTT
CDR3aa: CASSYSEGVNTEAFF

v_gene: TRBV28
d_gene: -
j_gene: TRBJ2-5
abundance: once
CDR3nt: TGTGCCAGCAGTTGGACGGGGGAGACCCAGTACTTC
CDR3aa: CASSWTGETQYF

v_gene: TRBV7-9
d_gene: -
j_gene: TRBJ2-6
abundance: -
CDR3nt: TGTGCCAGCGCATCCCCAGGGGCCGGGGCCAACGTCCTGACTTTC
CDR3aa: CASASPGAGANVLTF

v_gene: TRBV28
d_gene: -
j_gene: TRBJ2-1
abundance: -
CDR3nt: TGTGCCAGCAGAACAAGACAGGACTACAATGAGCAGTTCTTC
CDR3aa: CASRTRQDYNEQFF

v_gene: TRBV5-6
d_gene: -
j_gene: TRBJ1-1
abundance: once
CDR3nt: TGTGCCAGCAGCTTGGTAGGGAGAACTGAAGCTTTCTTT
CDR3aa: CASSLVGRTEAFF

v_gene: TRBV28
d_gene: -
j_gene: TRBJ2-7
abundance: -
CDR3nt: TGTGCCAGCAGTTTCGGCGGCCTTTTCTACGAGCAGTACTTC
CDR3aa: CASSFGGLFYEQYF

v_gene: TRBV5-1
d_gene: -
j_gene: TRBJ2-5
abundance: -
CDR3nt: TGCGCCAGCAGCGTCCTCCCCCCCGGCAGGCATCAGGAGACCCAGTACTTC
CDR3aa: CASSVLPPGRHQETQYF

v_gene: TRBV7-9
d_gene: -
j_gene: TRBJ2-7
abundance: -
CDR3nt: TGTGCCAGCAGCTTAGCGGGGCGGGGCGCCTCCTACGAGCAGTACTTC
CDR3aa: CASSLAGRGASYEQYF

v_gene: TRBV5-4
d_gene: -
j_gene: TRBJ1-5
abundance: -
CDR3nt: TGTGCCAGCAGCCGTGGAGGGAATAGCAATCAGCCCCAGCATTTT
CDR3aa: CASSRGGNSNQPQHF

v_gene: TRBV2
d_gene: -
j_gene: TRBJ2-5
abundance: -
CDR3nt: TGTGCCAGCAGTGAAGGTACCTGGCAGGGGTTGGAGACCCAGTACTTC
CDR3aa: CASSEGTWQGLETQYF

v_gene: TRBV28
d_gene: TRBD1
j_gene: TRBJ1-2
abundance: once
CDR3nt: TGTGCCAGCAGTTCCCCGGGACAGGTGGTGGATGGCTACACCTTC
CDR3aa: CASSSPGQVVDGYTF

v_gene: TRBV12-5
d_gene: -
j_gene: TRBJ2-1
abundance: -
CDR3nt: TGTGCTAGTGGTTTGGTATGGGGGAACAGGGATCAAGGTGAGCAGTTCTTC
CDR3aa: CASGLVWGNRDQGEQFF

v_gene: TRBV27
d_gene: -
j_gene: TRBJ2-1
abundance: -
CDR3nt: TGTGCCAGCAGGAGGGAATACAATGAGCAGTTCTTC
CDR3aa: CASRREYNEQFF

v_gene: TRBV5-4
d_gene: -
j_gene: TRBJ2-3
abundance: -
CDR3nt: TGTGCCAGCAGCTCGAGCCGGCTAGGGAGCACAGATGCGCAGTATTTT
CDR3aa: CASSSSRLGSTDAQYF

v_gene: TRBV28
d_gene: TRBD1
j_gene: TRBJ1-2
abundance: few
CDR3nt: TGTGCCAGCAGTGCTTGGACAGGGCTCGCAGCATTGGGCTACACCTTC
CDR3aa: CASSAWTGLAALGYTF

v_gene: TRBV5-1
d_gene: TRBD2
j_gene: TRBJ2-1
abundance: -
CDR3nt: TGCGCCAGCAGCCGACTAGCGGGAGCGGACGAGCAGTTCTTC
CDR3aa: CASSRLAGADEQFF

v_gene: TRBV11-2
d_gene: TRBD1
j_gene: TRBJ2-3
abundance: once
CDR3nt: TGTGCCAGCAGGATTGGACAGGGGGCATATGGAGATACGCAGTATTTT
CDR3aa: CASRIGQGAYGDTQYF

v_gene: TRBV5-1
d_gene: -
j_gene: TRBJ1-1
abundance: -
CDR3nt: TGCGCCAGCAGCTTTGCCGGGGGGCGGGTGAACACTGAAGCTTTCTTT
CDR3aa: CASSFAGGRVNTEAFF

v_gene: TRBV7-3
d_gene: -
j_gene: TRBJ1-1
abundance: -
CDR3nt: TGTGCCAGCAGCCCGGGAGCCGACACTGAAGCTTTCTTT
CDR3aa: CASSPGADTEAFF

v_gene: TRBV5-1
d_gene: -
j_gene: TRBJ2-4
abundance: -
CDR3nt: TGCGCCAGCAGCCTCACGCCAGGAGCCAAAAACATTCAGTACTTC
CDR3aa: CASSLTPGAKNIQYF

v_gene: TRBV7-6
d_gene: TRBD2
j_gene: TRBJ2-2
abundance: -
CDR3nt: TGTGCCAGCAGCTCGTACGGGGGGGCCGGGGAGCTGTTTTTT
CDR3aa: CASSSYGGAGELFF

v_gene: TRBV7-9
d_gene: -
j_gene: TRBJ1-1
abundance: -
CDR3nt: TGTGCCAGCAGCCCCTCGGGGTCGCAGAACACTGAAGCTTTCTTT
CDR3aa: CASSPSGSQNTEAFF

v_gene: TRBV19
d_gene: TRBD1
j_gene: TRBJ1-3
abundance: -
CDR3nt: TGTGCCAGTAGTCCTCGGACAGGGCTTGGAAACACCATATATTTT
CDR3aa: CASSPRTGLGNTIYF

v_gene: TRBV9
d_gene: -
j_gene: TRBJ1-1
abundance: -
CDR3nt: TGTGCCAGCAGCTTGAGTCAGGGGAACACTGAAGCTTTCTTT
CDR3aa: CASSLSQGNTEAFF

v_gene: TRBV2
d_gene: TRBD2
j_gene: TRBJ2-5
abundance: few
CDR3nt: TGTGCCAGCAAGGGGACTAGCGTAGCCCAGTACTTC
CDR3aa: CASKGTSVAQYF

v_gene: TRBV19
d_gene: -
j_gene: TRBJ1-1
abundance: -
CDR3nt: TGTGCCAGTAGTATACCAGGTATGAACACTGAAGCTTTCTTT
CDR3aa: CASSIPGMNTEAFF

v_gene: TRBV2
d_gene: TRBD1
j_gene: TRBJ2-7
abundance: -
CDR3nt: TGTGCCGGCAGTGAATTAACGACAGGGGTAGGCGAGCAGTACTTC
CDR3aa: CAGSELTTGVGEQYF

v_gene: TRBV27
d_gene: TRBD1
j_gene: TRBJ1-2
abundance: -
CDR3nt: TGTGCCAGCAGTTTCCTGGCCGGGACAGGGAAAAGTGGCTACACCTTC
CDR3aa: CASSFLAGTGKSGYTF

v_gene: TRBV6-5
d_gene: -
j_gene: TRBJ1-4
abundance: -
CDR3nt: TGTGCCAGCGGATTATCCTTCCGGGGAAAACTGTTTTTT
CDR3aa: CASGLSFRGKLFF

v_gene: TRBV5-4
d_gene: TRBD1
j_gene: TRBJ2-2
abundance: once
CDR3nt: TGTGCCAGCAGGGCCGGGACAGAGAACACCGGGGAGCTGTTTTTT
CDR3aa: CASRAGTENTGELFF

v_gene: TRBV5-1
d_gene: TRBD2
j_gene: TRBJ2-1
abundance: -
CDR3nt: TGCGCCAGCGGTCCCCTAGCGGGAGGGCCGAATGAGCAGTTCTTC
CDR3aa: CASGPLAGGPNEQFF

v_gene: TRBV2
d_gene: TRBD2
j_gene: TRBJ2-1
abundance: -
CDR3nt: TGTGCCAGCAGTGAAACAGGACTAGCGTCCTACAATGAGCAGTTCTTC
CDR3aa: CASSETGLASYNEQFF

v_gene: TRBV7-9
d_gene: -
j_gene: TRBJ2-2
abundance: -
CDR3nt: TGTGCCAGCAGCCCCCTGGGCCCCGGGGAGCTGTTTTTT
CDR3aa: CASSPLGPGELFF

v_gene: TRBV6-5
d_gene: -
j_gene: TRBJ1-3
abundance: few
CDR3nt: TGTGCCAGCAGGCAGGGGCTCTCTGGAAACACCATATATTTT
CDR3aa: CASRQGLSGNTIYF

v_gene: TRBV10-3
d_gene: -
j_gene: TRBJ2-2
abundance: -
CDR3nt: TGTGCCATCAGATCCGGACAGCAGAACACCGGGGAGCTGTTTTTT
CDR3aa: CAIRSGQQNTGELFF

v_gene: TRBV4-3
d_gene: -
j_gene: TRBJ1-2
abundance: few
CDR3nt: TGCGCCAGCAGCCAACTTGACAGCCTCTATGGCTACACCTTC
CDR3aa: CASSQLDSLYGYTF